This TCR beta chain was captured by sequencing in a study of T cell changes during pregnancy in multiple sclerosis. J gave up 3 bases and V 4 bases, and 5 bases lay outside the gene matches. Germline V gene sequence: CDR1 MNHEY, CDR2 SVGAGI. The CDR3 loop spans 14 amino acids. Data came from immunoSEQ multiplex PCR; TCRdb stores just in-frame clones and leaves some out. The profile shows over 65,000 clones, roughly 94% of them singletons. The chain links TRBV6-5 to TRBJ1-2, with TRBD1 identical over 7 bases. The sequence was collected from a female donor with multiple sclerosis, enrolled in a pregnancy study. Source: peripheral blood, taken in the third trimester of pregnancy. The CDR3 nucleotides read TGTGCCAGCAGTTCCGGACAGGCCCACTATGGCTACACCTTC. Its translation is CASSSGQAHYGYTF.